Each of the 26 T cell receptor beta chains below was sequenced from the same sample in a study of CD8+ T cells in alopecia areata. The treatment is: oral pan-JAK inhibitor, 5-10 mg twice daily. RNA, once extracted, was reverse transcribed into cDNA for use as the sequencing template. The data were produced by immunoSEQ multiplex PCR, yet TCRdb's version contains in-frame clones alone and is incomplete. Counted here are 210,000 or so clones, approximately 72% occurring once; the ten biggest clones make up roughly 1.2%. Source: CD4+ T cells sorted from blood, taken between weeks 43 and 45, from a patient treated with tofacitinib. The receptors shown here come from a human donor with alopecia areata.

V gene TRBV9 combines with J gene TRBJ2-7, with D tentatively TRBD1 (7 bases). The CDR3 totals 13 residues. V was pared by 3 bases and J by 6 bases, with 13 bases between. The germline V gene encodes CDR1 SGDLS and CDR2 YYNGEE. DNA for the CDR3: TGTGCCAGCAGCGATCGACAGGGACTCGAGCAGTACTTC. This codes for CASSDRQGLEQYF.

This chain joins TRBV9 and TRBJ2-3, with D hard to call. CDR1 is SGDLS and CDR2 is YYNGEE in the germline V gene. CDR3 length equals 15 residues. V was cut by 7 bases and J by 1 base, with 16 bases left in between. CDR3 sequence: CASSGGGVGTDTQYF. In nucleotides, the CDR3 is TGTGCCAGCTCCGGCGGTGGGGTGGGCACAGATACGCAGTATTTT.

The rearrangement links TRBV4-3 to TRBJ1-4; the D is unclear. V was cut by 0 bases and J by 13 bases, with 12 bases left in between. Germline-derived CDR1 and CDR2 are LGHNA and YSLEER. There are 13 residues in the CDR3. Here the CDR3 reads CASSQDLREGLFF. DNA of the CDR3: TGCGCCAGCAGCCAAGATCTCCGGGAAGGACTGTTTTTT.

The genes are TRBV5-1 and TRBJ1-2; D may be TRBD1 (5 bases). CDR3 size: 14 residues. Trimming left V 0 bases short and J 7 bases short, with 13 bases between. The germline CDR1 and CDR2 sequences are SGHRS and YFSETQ. The CDR3 here is CASSLALADSGYTF. CDR3 nucleotides: TGCGCCAGCAGCTTGGCCCTCGCCGACAGTGGCTACACCTTC.

The CDR3 DNA reads TGCAGCGTTGCGGACGGGCATTATGGCTACACCTTC. As protein: CSVADGHYGYTF. This rearrangement joins TRBV29-1 to TRBJ1-2; D not resolved. Germline lookup yields CDR1 SQVTM and CDR2 ANQGSEA. V was clipped by 4 bases and J by 5 bases, with 11 bases between them. The CDR3 is 12 amino acids. The variable domain in full, completed from reference TRBV29-1 and TRBJ1-2, reads SAVISQKPSRDICQRGTSLTIQCQVDSQVTMMFWYRQQPGQSLTLIATANQGSEATYESGFVIDKFPISRPNLTFSTLTVSNMSPEDSSIYLCSVADGHYGYTFGSGTRLTVV.

V usage is TRBV2 and J usage is TRBJ1-1; D not certain. Between the trimmed V and J ends, which lost 9 bases and 3 bases, there was a span of 8 bases. Germline values: CDR1 SNHLY, CDR2 FYNNEI. CDR3 size: 11 residues. CDR3 nucleotides: TGTGCCAGTGACCGGGACACTGAAGCTTTCTTT. It specifies CASDRDTEAFF.

The chain is built from TRBV10-2 and TRBJ1-6; D gene uncertain. The CDR3 spans 13 residues. Germline V gene sequence: CDR1 WSHSY, CDR2 SAAADI. The ends were cut back, 4 bases at V and 11 bases at J, with 12 bases in the middle. This CDR3 reads CASSVRSPTPLHF. CDR3 DNA: TGCGCCAGCAGTGTGAGGTCGCCTACACCCCTCCACTTT.

This clone was seen more than once but under ten times. The chain carries TRBV19 and TRBJ1-5; 10 positions match TRBD1. The germline V gene has CDR1 LNHDA and CDR2 SQIVND (reference sequence). V gave up 2 bases and J gave up 6 bases; unmatched junction bases: 4. The length of the CDR3 is 15 residues. The CDR3 coding sequence is TGTGCCAGTAGTATACTGACAGGGGGCGGTCAGCCCCAGCATTTT. It specifies CASSILTGGGQPQHF.

The V and J genes are TRBV2 and TRBJ2-1; a possible D gene is TRBD1 (6 bases). This CDR3 has 14 amino acids. V was trimmed by 9 bases and J by 3 bases, leaving 15 bases between them. Germline-derived CDR1 and CDR2 are SNHLY and FYNNEI. The CDR3 here is CARPDRPRYNEQFF. Here the CDR3 DNA reads TGTGCCAGACCGGACAGACCGCGCTACAATGAGCAGTTCTTC.

The V and J genes are TRBV5-1 and TRBJ2-3, with D unresolved. CDR3 length: 15 residues. The V gene lost 2 bases and the J gene lost 0 bases, with 10 bases spanning the gap. CDR1 and CDR2 from the germline V gene are SGHRS and YFSETQ. In DNA form, the CDR3 reads TGCGCCAGCAGCTTCGATGGATCTAGCACAGATACGCAGTATTTT. This encodes CASSFDGSSTDTQYF.

The chain uses TRBV9 and TRBJ1-2, with D hard to call. Between the trimmed V and J ends, which lost 0 bases and 1 base, there was a span of 4 bases. Germline V lookup: CDR1 SGDLS, CDR2 YYNGEE. The CDR3 is 13 amino acids. CDR3 nucleotides: TGTGCCAGCAGCGTAGGGGGTAACTATGGCTACACCTTC. It encodes CASSVGGNYGYTF.

This chain joins TRBV5-1 and TRBJ2-3, with 7 nucleotides matching TRBD2. Germline trimming cut 0 bases from V and 1 base from J; bases unmatched to any gene: 2. CDR3 length: 15 residues. Germline-derived CDR1 and CDR2 are SGHRS and YFSETQ. The CDR3 coding sequence is TGCGCCAGCAGCTTGGCGAGCGGGGGCACAGATACGCAGTATTTT. Translation gives CASSLASGGTDTQYF.

The rearrangement joins TRBV29-1 to TRBJ2-3, with 7 bases lining up with TRBD1. The CDR3 is 13 amino acids. Trimming cost V 7 bases and J 1 base; bases outside gene matches: 5. Per germline, CDR1 SQVTM and CDR2 ANQGSEA. The CDR3 reads CSALTGRTDTQYF. The DNA for the CDR3 is TGCAGCGCTTTGACAGGGCGCACAGATACGCAGTATTTT.

This chain connects TRBV29-1 to TRBJ2-3; tentatively, D is TRBD2 (6 bases). Trimming removed 5 bases from V and 0 bases from J, with 15 bases in between. There are 15 residues in the CDR3. CDR1 SQVTM and CDR2 ANQGSEA come from the germline V gene. The CDR3 DNA is TGCAGCGTTTACGGGACTCGCAGAAGCACAGATACGCAGTATTTT. It encodes CSVYGTRRSTDTQYF.

V gene TRBV7-9 combines with J gene TRBJ2-3; D is unclear. CDR1 is SEHNR and CDR2 is FQNEAQ in the germline V gene (reference sequence). The CDR3 contains 14 residues. The V and J ends lost 3 bases and 5 bases respectively, with 12 bases between them. This chain's CDR3 is CASSFNSPGDTQYF. CDR3 nucleotides: TGTGCCAGCAGCTTTAACTCGCCCGGAGATACGCAGTATTTT.

The sample holds a few counts of this clone. The V and J genes are TRBV18 and TRBJ2-3; D ambiguous. CDR1 is KGHSH, CDR2 LQKENI, per germline. With 6 bases removed from V and 11 bases from J, the gap between germline ends came to 12 bases. This CDR3 is built from 11 residues. For the CDR3, the DNA is TGTGCCAGCTCTTCGTCTTTAGGGCAGTATTTT. Protein sequence: CASSSSLGQYF.

This clone was counted a few times. V usage is TRBV29-1 and J usage is TRBJ2-1; 9 bases fit TRBD2. With V trimmed by 4 bases and J by 2 bases, 6 bases remained unmatched. The CDR3 extends over 15 amino acids. Germline V gene sequence: CDR1 SQVTM, CDR2 ANQGSEA. This CDR3 reads CSVGAAGGAYNEQFF. CDR3 sequence (DNA): TGCAGCGTTGGGGCGGCGGGGGGGGCCTACAATGAGCAGTTCTTC.

The chain has TRBV5-4 and TRBJ2-3; D tentatively fits TRBD1 or TRBD2 (5 bases each). This CDR3 contains 13 residues. CDR1 SGHNT and CDR2 YYREEE come from the germline V gene (reference sequence). The germline V and J ends were trimmed by 4 bases and 0 bases, with 6 bases remaining between them. In nucleotides, the CDR3 is TGTGCCAGCAGCCGGGACAGCACAGATACGCAGTATTTT. Amino acids: CASSRDSTDTQYF.

The chain carries TRBV4-2 and TRBJ1-2; D not resolved. The V and J ends lost 0 bases and 3 bases respectively, with 14 bases between them. The CDR3 sequence is 16 residues long. The germline V gene encodes CDR1 LGHNA and CDR2 YNFKEQ. The CDR3 sequence is CASSQDQLWEDYGYTF. CDR3 sequence (DNA): TGTGCCAGCAGCCAAGATCAACTTTGGGAGGACTATGGCTACACCTTC.

This rearrangement joins TRBV7-9 to TRBJ1-2, with D possibly being TRBD1 (5 bases). Germline V gives CDR1 SEHNR, CDR2 FQNEAQ (reference sequence). Deletions cut 4 bases from V and 0 bases from J, with 18 bases between. The CDR3 is made up of 17 amino acids. This chain's CDR3 is CASSSSSWGRTNYGYTF. The CDR3 nucleotides are TGTGCCAGCAGCTCCTCGAGTTGGGGGAGAACTAACTATGGCTACACCTTC. Full variable domain (remainder filled in from reference TRBV7-9 and TRBJ1-2): DTGVSQNPRHKITKRGQNVTFRCDPISEHNRLYWYRQTLGQGPEFLTYFQNEAQLEKSRLLSDRFSAERPKGSFSTLEIQRTEQGDSAMYLCASSSSSWGRTNYGYTFGSGTRLTVV.

V gene TRBV4-3 combines with J gene TRBJ2-1, with TRBD2 matching 7 bases. This CDR3 is built from 16 residues. With V trimmed by 3 bases and J by 5 bases, 10 bases remained unmatched. Looked up from germline, CDR1 is LGHNA and CDR2 is YSLEER. CDR3 DNA: TGCGCCAGCAGCCATGTATGGGGCGGGGGAGACAATGAGCAGTTCTTC. This encodes CASSHVWGGGDNEQFF.

A few counts support this clone. The chain carries TRBV10-3 and TRBJ2-7; TRBD1 is a possible D gene (6 bases). Trimming stripped 3 bases from V and 0 bases from J, with 12 bases between. This CDR3 is 15 amino acids long. Germline CDR1 and CDR2: ENHRY and SYGVKD. CDR3: CAISEPTGSSYEQYF. CDR3 sequence (DNA): TGTGCCATCAGTGAACCGACAGGATCCTCCTACGAGCAGTACTTC.

V and J are TRBV29-1 and TRBJ2-7; 8 bases match TRBD2. Unmatched junction bases numbered 10, after V lost 7 bases and J lost 2 bases. This CDR3 region has 14 residues. Germline loops: CDR1 SQVTM, CDR2 ANQGSEA. The CDR3 is CSAKGLAAPYEQYF. Here the CDR3 DNA reads TGCAGCGCTAAAGGACTAGCTGCCCCCTACGAGCAGTACTTC.

The V and J genes are TRBV29-1 and TRBJ1-3; D is undetermined. Trimming cost V 5 bases and J 0 bases, with 17 bases left between them. This CDR3 is built from 16 residues. CDR1 and CDR2 from the germline V gene are SQVTM and ANQGSEA. CDR3 nucleotides: TGCAGCGTTTCCCTGCGGGCCACAGCCTCTGGAAACACCATATATTTT. Encoded protein: CSVSLRATASGNTIYF.

This rearrangement joins TRBV28 to TRBJ2-1; the match to TRBD2 covers 13 bases. Germline V gene lookup returns CDR1 MDHEN and CDR2 SYDVKM. V was clipped by 2 bases and J by 0 bases; unmatched bases: 4. The CDR3 totals 18 residues. CDR3 coding DNA: TGTGCCAGCAGTTTAGCGGGACTAGCGGGGACCTCCTACAATGAGCAGTTCTTC. It is translated as CASSLAGLAGTSYNEQFF.

V gene TRBV7-3 combines with J gene TRBJ1-1; D is undetermined. This CDR3 contains 13 residues. The germline V and J ends were trimmed by 8 bases and 0 bases, with 10 bases remaining between them. Germline V gives CDR1 SGHTA, CDR2 FQGTGA. DNA of the CDR3: TGTGCCAGCGCAAGGGCCATGAACACTGAAGCTTTCTTT. This translates into CASARAMNTEAFF.